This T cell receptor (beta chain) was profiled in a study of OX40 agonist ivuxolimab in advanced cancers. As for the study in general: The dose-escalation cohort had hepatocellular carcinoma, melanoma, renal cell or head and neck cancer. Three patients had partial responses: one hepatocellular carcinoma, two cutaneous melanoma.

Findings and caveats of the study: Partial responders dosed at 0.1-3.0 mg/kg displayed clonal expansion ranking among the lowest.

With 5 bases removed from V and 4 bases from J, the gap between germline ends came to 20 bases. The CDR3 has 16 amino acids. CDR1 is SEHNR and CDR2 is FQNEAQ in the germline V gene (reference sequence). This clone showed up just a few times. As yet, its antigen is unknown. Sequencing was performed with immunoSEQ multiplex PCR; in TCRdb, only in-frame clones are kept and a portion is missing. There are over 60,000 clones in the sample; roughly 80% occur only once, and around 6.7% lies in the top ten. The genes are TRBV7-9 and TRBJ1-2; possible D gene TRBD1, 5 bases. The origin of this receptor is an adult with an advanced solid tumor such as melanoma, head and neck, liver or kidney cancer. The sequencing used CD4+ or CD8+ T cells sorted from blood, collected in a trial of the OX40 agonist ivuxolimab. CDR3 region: CASSAGESTGGYGYTF. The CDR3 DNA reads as TGTGCCAGCAGCGCGGGGGAAAGCACAGGCGGCTATGGCTACACCTTC.